One sample yielded the 2 T cell receptor beta chains listed below, sequenced in a study of blood T cell repertoires in COVID-19. The table came from immunoSEQ multiplex PCR; TCRdb's copy has only in-frame clones and leaves some out. The data hold over 11,000 clones, with roughly 89% observed a single time. Sequencing was carried out using peripheral blood. These receptors were collected from a human donor in a cohort sampled during active COVID-19.

The rearrangement links TRBV27 to TRBJ2-1, with 11 nucleotides matching TRBD2. Trimming removed 6 bases from V and 4 bases from J; junction bases left unmatched: 5. The length of the CDR3 is 15 residues. From germline, CDR1 is MNHEY and CDR2 SMNVEV (reference sequence). The CDR3 coding sequence is TGTGCCAGCAGATTAGCGGGAGGGGCTTACAATGAGCAGTTCTTC. It specifies CASRLAGGAYNEQFF.

A single count supports this clone. This rearrangement joins TRBV27 to TRBJ2-3; tentatively, D is TRBD1 (6 bases). V lost 8 bases to trimming and J lost 0 bases, with 9 bases between them. Germline V lookup: CDR1 MNHEY, CDR2 SMNVEV (reference sequence). This CDR3 has 13 amino acids. The CDR3 DNA reads as TGTGCCAGCGGGGGCCTTAGCACAGATACGCAGTATTTT. It codes for CASGGLSTDTQYF.